This T cell receptor beta chain is from a study of control samples from healthy donors and cancer patients. Data came from immunoSEQ multiplex PCR; TCRdb stores just in-frame clones and leaves some out. The sample shows roughly 130,000 clones, 90% to 95% of them seen only once. Germline trimming cut 8 bases from V and 5 bases from J; bases unmatched to any gene: 7. The CDR3 loop spans 14 amino acids. Germline assignment: CDR1 MNHEY and CDR2 SVGEGT. The sequence was collected from a man aged 60 to 69 with colorectal cancer. The chain is built from TRBV6-2 or TRBV6-3 and TRBJ2-2; 8 nucleotides agree with TRBD2. Sequencing input: PBMCs. The CDR3 DNA reads as TGTGCCAGCCGCCCGACGGGAGGGACCGGGGAGCTGTTTTTT. Translating it yields CASRPTGGTGELFF.